The clone carrying this T cell receptor (beta chain) has a single count. This sample was taken from a study of blood T cell repertoires in COVID-19. The CDR3 length is 15 residues. The junction had 15 bases not matched to a gene; V was cut back by 5 bases and J by 9 bases. CDR1 SGHNT and CDR2 YENEEA come from the germline V gene. The repertoire was sequenced with immunoSEQ multiplex PCR; TCRdb's copy has only in-frame clones and lacks some. The data hold about 270,000 clones, with 86% observed a single time. The sequencing input was peripheral blood. The rearrangement joins TRBV11-3 to TRBJ2-7, with 8 bases lining up with TRBD2. The sequence came from a man aged 35 to 55 with active or convalescent COVID-19. CDR3 region: CASSPRLSGTAGQYF. As DNA, the CDR3 is TGTGCCAGCAGCCCCCGGCTTAGCGGGACGGCAGGGCAGTACTTC.